Sequencing of this T cell receptor beta chain was carried out in a study of breast tumors, draining lymph nodes, adjacent tissues. The study's findings and limits: Most tumor T cells seemingly derive from lymph node, then expand in tumor. Tumor and nontumor repertoires were significantly more similar in luminal-like than in basal-like breast cancer. Tumors had less TCR diversity than lymph nodes, more than nontumor tissue.

In regard to this clonotype: No antigen is known for it.

Breast cancer patients provided tissue from their axillary draining lymph nodes. TCRdb reprocessed the multiplex PCR reads via MiXCR and lists one record per CDR3 protein. The sample gives about 110,000 distinct CDR3 sequences, around 30% of which show up once; approximately 5.2% is in the top ten. The sample consisted of axillary lymph node tissue. This TCR was recovered from a female donor with breast cancer. Some clones in this sample may be carry-over from other donors' samples.

The CDR3 bases are TGTGCCAGCAGCCAGACAGGGGTCCTCTACAGCGAGCAGTTCTTC. As protein: CASSQTGVLYSEQFF. This rearrangement joins TRBV5-6 to TRBJ2-1, with TRBD1 matching over 8 bases. V was clipped by 4 bases and J by 10 bases; unmatched bases: 13. CDR3 length: 15 amino acids. Germline CDR1 and CDR2: SGHDT and YYEEEE.